These 17 T cell receptor beta chains came from one sample sequenced in a study of technical replicates of blood from a few donors. The repertoire was sequenced with immunoSEQ multiplex PCR; TCRdb's copy has only in-frame clones and lacks some. This table holds 30,000 to 40,000 clones, around 94% found once. The sequenced material came from PBMCs. These receptors came from a human donor in good health. Some clones in this sample may be carry-over from other donors' samples.

The J gene is TRBJ2-3, the V gene TRBV5-1, with D perhaps TRBD2 (6 bases). V dropped 0 bases and J dropped 5 bases, with 13 bases sitting between them. Per germline, CDR1 SGHRS and CDR2 YFSETQ. The length of the CDR3 is 15 residues. CDR3 sequence (DNA): TGCGCCAGCAGCTTGGGACTAGTAGGTAAAGATACGCAGTATTTT. Its protein is CASSLGLVGKDTQYF.

The chain uses TRBV2 and TRBJ2-6, with D uncertain. Trimming left V 5 bases short and J 4 bases short, with 18 bases between. The CDR3 has 17 residues. Germline CDR1 reads SNHLY; CDR2 reads FYNNEI. CDR3 loop: CASSSRNPWAGANVLTF. CDR3 coding DNA: TGTGCCAGCAGTAGTCGGAACCCCTGGGCCGGGGCCAACGTCCTGACTTTC.

V is TRBV5-8 and J is TRBJ1-1, with TRBD1 matching over 7 bases. The junction had 7 bases not matched to a gene; V was cut back by 1 base and J by 4 bases. Germline V gives CDR1 SGHTS, CDR2 YDEGEE. The CDR3 totals 15 residues. CDR3 loop: CASSLLSTGTTEAFF. The CDR3 DNA is TGTGCCAGCAGCTTGCTTTCGACAGGGACCACTGAAGCTTTCTTT.

J is TRBJ2-5 and V is TRBV20-1; D is uncertain. The germline gives CDR1 DFQATT, CDR2 SNEGSKA (reference sequence). The CDR3 has 11 amino acids. With 3 bases removed from V and 5 bases from J, the gap between germline ends came to 7 bases. The CDR3, as DNA: TGCAGTGCTAGTTCGCGGGAGACCCAGTACTTC. The encoded protein is CSASSRETQYF.

This clone was detected only once. The rearrangement links TRBV5-1 to TRBJ2-5; possibly TRBD1 for D (5 bases). Germline V gives CDR1 SGHRS, CDR2 YFSETQ. This CDR3 region has 15 residues. Trimming removed 0 bases at V and 3 bases at J, with 12 bases between. CDR3 bases: TGCGCCAGCAGCTTGGAATACTTACAGGAAGAGACCCAGTACTTC. Amino acids: CASSLEYLQEETQYF.

This chain uses TRBV4-3 with TRBJ2-7; D is perhaps TRBD2 (6 bases). Germline V gives CDR1 LGHNA, CDR2 YSLEER. This CDR3 spans 15 amino acids. Trimming removed 1 base at V and 5 bases at J, with 15 bases between. The CDR3 here is CASSQGSGWGDEQYF. Here the CDR3 DNA reads TGCGCCAGCAGCCAAGGGAGCGGATGGGGGGACGAGCAGTACTTC.

This rearrangement joins TRBV6-1 to TRBJ2-1; the match to TRBD2 covers 7 bases. Germline CDR1 reads MNHNS; CDR2 reads SASEGT. The CDR3 totals 12 residues. J lost 5 bases, V lost 8 bases, and 3 bases had no gene match. Here the CDR3 reads CASSSGNNEQFF. As DNA, the CDR3 is TGTGCCAGCTCTAGCGGCAACAATGAGCAGTTCTTC.

The chain joins TRBV7-7 to TRBJ2-3; TRBD1 might be the D (7 bases). The CDR3 contains 14 residues. Germline-derived CDR1 and CDR2 are SSHAT and FNYEAQ (reference sequence). V was shortened by 5 bases and J by 0 bases, with 9 bases between the two germline ends. CDR3 loop: CASSQGGSTDTQYF. DNA for the CDR3: TGTGCCAGCAGCCAGGGGGGAAGCACAGATACGCAGTATTTT.

This chain uses TRBV4-3 with TRBJ1-1; 8 bases fit TRBD1. The CDR3 loop spans 13 amino acids. CDR1 and CDR2 from the germline V gene are LGHNA and YSLEER. Trimming at V came to 2 bases and at J to 6 bases, leaving 2 bases not matched to a gene. The CDR3 spells CASSQQGAAEAFF. In nucleotides, the CDR3 is TGCGCCAGCAGCCAACAGGGGGCGGCTGAAGCTTTCTTT.

This chain uses TRBV2 with TRBJ2-4; D is unresolved. CDR3 length: 17 residues. V shed 3 bases and J shed 3 bases, with 18 bases lying between them. Germline V gene sequence: CDR1 SNHLY, CDR2 FYNNEI. In nucleotides, the CDR3 is TGTGCCAGCAGTGATTACGACGTAGCCGATGGCAAAAACATTCAGTACTTC. Encoded protein: CASSDYDVADGKNIQYF.

The count of this clone is one. The V call is TRBV6-1, the J call TRBJ2-7; 8 nucleotides line up with TRBD1. J was trimmed by 2 bases and V by 8 bases; bases with no gene match: 2. CDR1 MNHNS and CDR2 SASEGT come from the germline V gene. This CDR3 contains 12 residues. The CDR3 nucleotides are TGTGCCAGCGGACAGGGAACCTACGAGCAGTACTTC. This codes for CASGQGTYEQYF.

The gene calls are TRBV6-5 and TRBJ1-2; D uncertain. Per the germline V gene, CDR1 is MNHEY and CDR2 is SVGAGI. CDR3 length: 14 amino acids. Trimming removed 0 bases at V and 8 bases at J, with 13 bases between. CDR3 coding DNA: TGTGCCAGCAGTTACTCGACGGGTCCATTAGGCTACACCTTC. Encoded protein: CASSYSTGPLGYTF.

The J gene is TRBJ1-3, the V gene TRBV4-3, with D maybe TRBD1 (5 bases). CDR1 is LGHNA and CDR2 is YSLEER in the germline V gene. Trimming removed 0 bases at V and 0 bases at J, with 15 bases between. The CDR3 contains 18 residues. Here the CDR3 DNA reads TGCGCCAGCAGCCAAGAACCCCCAGGAGGGGCCTCTGGAAACACCATATATTTT. Protein product: CASSQEPPGGASGNTIYF.

The genes are TRBV4-1 and TRBJ2-7; D not resolved. The germline CDR1 and CDR2 sequences are MGHRA and YSYEKL. The CDR3 has 13 residues. V was trimmed by 0 bases and J by 3 bases, leaving 6 bases between them. The CDR3 region is CASSQEHYYEQYF. Written as DNA, the CDR3 is TGCGCCAGCAGCCAAGAACACTACTACGAGCAGTACTTC.

V gene TRBV6-1 combines with J gene TRBJ1-5; TRBD1 matches 11 bases. The CDR3 length is 15 residues. After removal of 3 bases from V and 15 bases from J, the junction contained 13 bases not matched to a gene. Germline lookup yields CDR1 MNHNS and CDR2 SASEGT. This chain's CDR3 is CASSESRDRGSKWHF. The CDR3 region has the DNA TGTGCCAGCAGTGAGTCCCGGGACAGGGGGTCGAAGTGGCATTTT.

J is TRBJ2-7 and V is TRBV7-2; 10 bases match TRBD2. CDR1 and CDR2 from the germline V gene are SGHTA and FQGNSA. This CDR3 contains 14 residues. J lost 5 bases, V lost 1 base, and 2 bases had no gene match. CDR3 amino acids: CASSLELAGNEQYF. The CDR3 DNA is TGTGCCAGCAGCTTAGAACTAGCGGGGAACGAGCAGTACTTC. Full variable domain (outside the CDR3, taken from reference TRBV7-2 and TRBJ2-7): GAGVSQSPSNKVTEKGKDVELRCDPISGHTALYWYRQSLGQGLEFLIYFQGNSAPDKSGLPSDRFSAERTGGSVSTLTIQRTQQEDSAVYLCASSLELAGNEQYFGPGTRLTVT.

V gene TRBV9 combines with J gene TRBJ2-1; 9 nucleotides match TRBD2. V lost 2 bases to trimming and J lost 7 bases; unmatched junction nucleotides: 7. The length of the CDR3 is 15 residues. Germline V lookup: CDR1 SGDLS, CDR2 YYNGEE. CDR3 sequence: CASSVYSGGGNEQFF. DNA of the CDR3: TGTGCCAGCAGCGTGTATAGCGGGGGCGGGAATGAGCAGTTCTTC.